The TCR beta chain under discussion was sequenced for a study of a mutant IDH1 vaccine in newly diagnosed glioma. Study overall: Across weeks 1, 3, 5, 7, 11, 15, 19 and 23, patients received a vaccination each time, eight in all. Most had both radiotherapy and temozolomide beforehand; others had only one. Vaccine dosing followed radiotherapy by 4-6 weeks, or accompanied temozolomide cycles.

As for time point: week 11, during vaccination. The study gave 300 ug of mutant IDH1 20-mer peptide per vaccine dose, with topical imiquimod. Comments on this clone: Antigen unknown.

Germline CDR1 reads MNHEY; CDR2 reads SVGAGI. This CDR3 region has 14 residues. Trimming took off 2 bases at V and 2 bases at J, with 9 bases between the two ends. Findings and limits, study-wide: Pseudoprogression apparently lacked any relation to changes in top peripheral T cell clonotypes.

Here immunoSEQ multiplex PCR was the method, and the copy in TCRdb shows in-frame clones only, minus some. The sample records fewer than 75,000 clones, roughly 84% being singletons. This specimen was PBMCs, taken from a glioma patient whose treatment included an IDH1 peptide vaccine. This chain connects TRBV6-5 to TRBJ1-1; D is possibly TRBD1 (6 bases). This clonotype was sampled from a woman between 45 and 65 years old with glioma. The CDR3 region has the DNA TGTGCCAGCAGTTACGGGGGGCCCAACACTGAAGCTTTCTTT. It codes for CASSYGGPNTEAFF.